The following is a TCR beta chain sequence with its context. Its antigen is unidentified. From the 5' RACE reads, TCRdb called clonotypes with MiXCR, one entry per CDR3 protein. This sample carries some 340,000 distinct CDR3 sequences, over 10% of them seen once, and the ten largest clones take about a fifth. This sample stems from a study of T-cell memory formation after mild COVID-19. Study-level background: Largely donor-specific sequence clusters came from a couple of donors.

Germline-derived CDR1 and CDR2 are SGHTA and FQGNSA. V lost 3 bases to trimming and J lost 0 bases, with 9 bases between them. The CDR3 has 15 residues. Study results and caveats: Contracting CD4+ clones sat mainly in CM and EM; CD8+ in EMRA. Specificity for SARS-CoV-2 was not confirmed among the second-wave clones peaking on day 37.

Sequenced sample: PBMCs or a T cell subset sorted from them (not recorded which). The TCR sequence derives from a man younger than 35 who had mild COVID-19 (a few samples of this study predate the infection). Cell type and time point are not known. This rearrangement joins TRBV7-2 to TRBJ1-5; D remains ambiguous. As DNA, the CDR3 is TGTGCCAGCAGCTTTGGGGTAAATAGCAATCAGCCCCAGCATTTT. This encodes CASSFGVNSNQPQHF.